This T cell receptor (beta chain) was recorded in a study of blood T cell repertoires in COVID-19. Study in general: COVID-19 samples collected from the United States, Italy and Spain covered acute and convalescent phases.

Germline CDR1 and CDR2: GTSNPN and SVGIG (reference sequence). The CDR3 is 11 amino acids. Trimming cost V 2 bases and J 7 bases, with 8 bases left between them. In the original analysis: The authors estimated nucleated cell counts from reference gene primer amplification. Some clones are missing from TCRdb's copy, which holds only in-frame ones; the method was immunoSEQ multiplex PCR. The V and J calls and the clone size are those of that table, but D and trimming were determined from the DNA. The table lists around 140,000 clones, approximately 78% of them singletons. The receptor was derived from a human donor with acute or convalescent COVID-19. The donor label of this sample is uncertain. The chain links TRBV30 to TRBJ1-1, with D possibly being TRBD1 (5 bases). The sequenced material came from peripheral blood. Here the CDR3 reads CAWSRTHEAFF. The CDR3 DNA is TGTGCCTGGAGTCGGACACATGAAGCTTTCTTT.